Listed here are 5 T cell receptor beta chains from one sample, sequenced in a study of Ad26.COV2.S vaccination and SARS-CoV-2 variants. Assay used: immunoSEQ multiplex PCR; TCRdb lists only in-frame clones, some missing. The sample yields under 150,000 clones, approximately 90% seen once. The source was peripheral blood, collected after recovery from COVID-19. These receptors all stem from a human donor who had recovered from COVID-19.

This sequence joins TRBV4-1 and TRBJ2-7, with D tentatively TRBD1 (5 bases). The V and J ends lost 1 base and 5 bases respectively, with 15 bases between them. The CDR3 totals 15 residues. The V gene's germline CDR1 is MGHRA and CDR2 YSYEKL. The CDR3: CASSQGGGLYDEQYF. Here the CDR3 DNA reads TGCGCCAGCAGCCAAGGGGGCGGTCTTTACGACGAGCAGTACTTC.

As DNA, the CDR3 is TGTGCCAGTAGTATTGAGGGCAGGGCAAATCAGCCCCAGCATTTT. It translates to CASSIEGRANQPQHF. The chain couples TRBV19 to TRBJ1-5, with D maybe TRBD1 (5 bases). Per germline, CDR1 LNHDA and CDR2 SQIVND (reference sequence). There are 15 residues in the CDR3. The V end lost 3 bases, the J end lost 4 bases, and 13 bases lay between the germline ends.

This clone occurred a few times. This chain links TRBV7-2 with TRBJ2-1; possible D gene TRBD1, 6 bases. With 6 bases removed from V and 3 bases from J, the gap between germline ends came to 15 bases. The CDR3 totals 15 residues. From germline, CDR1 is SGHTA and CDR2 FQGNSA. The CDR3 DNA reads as TGTGCCAGCAGGATCACAGGGCCCCTCTACAATGAGCAGTTCTTC. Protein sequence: CASRITGPLYNEQFF.

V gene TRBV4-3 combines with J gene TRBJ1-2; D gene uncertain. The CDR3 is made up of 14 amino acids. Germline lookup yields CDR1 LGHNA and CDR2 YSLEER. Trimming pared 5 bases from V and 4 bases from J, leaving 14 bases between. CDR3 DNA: TGCGCCAGCAGCTTCCTGGAGGGAACCTATGGCTACACCTTC. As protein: CASSFLEGTYGYTF.

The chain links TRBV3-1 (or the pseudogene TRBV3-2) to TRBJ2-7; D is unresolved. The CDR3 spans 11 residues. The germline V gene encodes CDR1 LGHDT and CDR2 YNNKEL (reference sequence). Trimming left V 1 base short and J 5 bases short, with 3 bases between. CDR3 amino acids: CASSQVNEQYF. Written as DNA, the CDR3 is TGTGCCAGCAGCCAAGTGAACGAGCAGTACTTC.